Listed below are T cell receptor beta chains from one sample, sequenced in a study of blood T cell repertoires in COVID-19. The protocol was immunoSEQ multiplex PCR, while the TCRdb copy is restricted to in-frame clones and leaves out a portion. The table includes a few hundred thousand clones, just over 85% detected once. Sequenced: peripheral blood. The receptors here all came from a man in his forties or fifties with acute or convalescent COVID-19. The CDR3 runs from the conserved cysteine through the conserved F or W. Each record gives: J gene, D gene, clone size, V gene, CDR3 DNA, CDR3 protein. A D gene is named only where the DNA matches it firmly. Some rows have no size entry. The others give once, few or many, or a class for an expanded clone.

TRBJ1-6	NA	NA	TRBV7-9	TGTGCCAGCAGCTTAGGGGGAAGGGGGTTCCATTCACCCCTCCACTTT	CASSLGGRGFHSPLHF
TRBJ1-5	NA	few	TRBV7-9	TGTGCCAGCACTTGGGGGGAAAATCAGCCCCAGCATTTT	CASTWGENQPQHF
TRBJ2-7	NA	NA	TRBV27	TGTGCCAGCAGTTTATCGAAGTTCGGGGGATCCTCCTACGAGCAGTACTTC	CASSLSKFGGSSYEQYF
TRBJ2-1	TRBD1	NA	TRBV7-2	TGTGCCAGCAGCTTAACGACCGGGACAGGTAACAATGAGCAGTTCTTC	CASSLTTGTGNNEQFF
TRBJ2-1	NA	NA	TRBV9	TGTGCCAGCAGCTCCGCCTACAATGAGCAGTTCTTC	CASSSAYNEQFF
TRBJ1-1	NA	NA	TRBV2	TGTGCCAGCAGTTTCCAGGATTTGGCGACTGAAGCTTTCTTT	CASSFQDLATEAFF
TRBJ2-3	TRBD2	NA	TRBV12-5	TGTGCTAGTGGTCCCGGACTAGCGGGGGGCGTCGCAGATACGCAGTATTTT	CASGPGLAGGVADTQYF
TRBJ1-2	TRBD1	NA	TRBV27	TGTGCCAGCAGTACCGGGCGGAGGGGGCTTGGTGGCTACACCTTC	CASSTGRRGLGGYTF
TRBJ1-2	NA	NA	TRBV5-1	TGCGCCAGCAGCTATGTTGGCGGGGGTCCTTTTAACTATGGCTACACCTTC	CASSYVGGGPFNYGYTF
TRBJ1-6	NA	NA	TRBV6-5	TGTGCCAGCGGGGGGGGATACTCCTATAATTCACCCCTCCACTTT	CASGGGYSYNSPLHF
TRBJ1-5	NA	NA	TRBV19	TGTGCCAGTAGTATTGGGAGGGGCCAGCCCCAGCATTTT	CASSIGRGQPQHF
TRBJ2-7	NA	NA	TRBV25-1	TGTGCCAGCAGTGATACATACTCCTACGAGCAGTACTTC	CASSDTYSYEQYF
TRBJ2-1	TRBD1	NA	TRBV5-6	TGTGCCAGCAGCCGTTACAGGGGTAATGAGCAGTTCTTC	CASSRYRGNEQFF
TRBJ1-6	NA	NA	TRBV14	TGTGCCAGCAGCCCACAGGGAATGTATGAGTATAATTCACCCCTCCACTTT	CASSPQGMYEYNSPLHF
TRBJ2-7	TRBD1	NA	TRBV18	TGTGCCAGCTCGAGAACCGAAACAGGGGGCGGCTACGAGCAGTACTTC	CASSRTETGGGYEQYF
TRBJ1-5	TRBD1	NA	TRBV5-8	TGTGCCAGCAGCCCTGGACAGGGAGTTTTTCATCAGCCCCAGCATTTT	CASSPGQGVFHQPQHF
TRBJ1-5	NA	NA	TRBV27	TGTGCCAGCAGTCCTCTCCTGGGAGTTCCCCGCAACCAGCCCCAGCATTTT	CASSPLLGVPRNQPQHF
TRBJ1-1	NA	NA	TRBV4-1	TGCGCCAGCAGCCAAGATTCGGCAGGGTTGAAAGCTTTCTTT	CASSQDSAGLKAFF
TRBJ2-7	TRBD2	NA	TRBV3-1/TRBV3-2	TGTGCCAGCAGCCCCGCTCTGGGACTAGCGGACTACGAGCAGTACTTC	CASSPALGLADYEQYF
TRBJ1-2	NA	NA	TRBV5-1	TGCGCCAGCCTTTCCACCCCAGGGGACTATGGCTACACCTTC	CASLSTPGDYGYTF
TRBJ1-6	NA	once	TRBV12-3/TRBV12-4	TGTGCCAGCAGGGGGCTGAGATCACCCCTCCACTTT	CASRGLRSPLHF
TRBJ2-1	NA	once	TRBV5-1	TGCGCCAGCAGAGGAGGGGCTGAAACAGCAAGTGAGCAGTTCTTC	CASRGGAETASEQFF
TRBJ1-5	TRBD1	NA	TRBV18	TGTGCCAGCGGAGCGGACAGGGGCCGCAATCAGCCCCAGCATTTT	CASGADRGRNQPQHF
TRBJ1-3	NA	NA	TRBV5-1	TGCGCCAGCAGATCCTCGACAGGAGGCGGAAACACCATATATTTT	CASRSSTGGGNTIYF
TRBJ2-6	NA	NA	TRBV25-1	TGTGCCAGCCTCCTCTCTGGGGCCAACGTCCTGACTTTC	CASLLSGANVLTF
TRBJ2-1	TRBD1	NA	TRBV6-5	TGTGCCAGCAGTTACCGGGGACAGGGGTACAATGAGCAGTTCTTC	CASSYRGQGYNEQFF
TRBJ2-1	TRBD2	once	TRBV7-6	TGTGCCAGCAGCTTATACTCGAGGCTAGCGGGGAATGAGCAGTTCTTC	CASSLYSRLAGNEQFF
TRBJ1-2	NA	once	TRBV5-6	TGTGCCAGCAGTGATTTGGGCGAGGGAGGCTACACCTTC	CASSDLGEGGYTF
TRBJ1-2	NA	NA	TRBV12-3/TRBV12-4	TGTGCCAGCAGTTACGGGGGGGCGCTGTACACCTTC	CASSYGGALYTF
TRBJ1-4	NA	NA	TRBV5-1	TGCGCCAGCAGCTTGGTTAGCACGGGAGGAACTAATGAAAAACTGTTTTTT	CASSLVSTGGTNEKLFF
TRBJ2-7	NA	NA	TRBV18	TGTGCCAGCTCACCACCGTCTCCCCGGTCCGAGCAGTACTTC	CASSPPSPRSEQYF
TRBJ2-7	NA	NA	TRBV30	TGTGCCTGGAGGTCCAGCTACGAGCAGTACTTC	CAWRSSYEQYF
TRBJ1-6	TRBD1	NA	TRBV10-2	TGCGCCAGCAGCCCGACAGGGAATTCACCCCTCCACTTT	CASSPTGNSPLHF
TRBJ1-5	NA	NA	TRBV6-5	TGTGCCAGCAGAAAGAACAGTTTCAATCAGCCCCAGCATTTT	CASRKNSFNQPQHF
TRBJ1-2	TRBD1	NA	TRBV4-1	TGCGCCAGCAGCCAGGGACAGGGGATTAACTATGGCTACACCTTC	CASSQGQGINYGYTF
TRBJ1-5	NA	NA	TRBV6-1	TGTGCCAGCAGCCCGCGTACAGAGCCCCAGCATTTT	CASSPRTEPQHF
TRBJ1-3	NA	few	TRBV20-1	TGCAGTGCTAGTGTCGGGACTTCTGGAAACACCATATATTTT	CSASVGTSGNTIYF
TRBJ1-1	NA	NA	TRBV6-5	TGTGCCAGCAGTTACTCCTCACAGCTGAACACTGAAGCTTTCTTT	CASSYSSQLNTEAFF
TRBJ2-5	NA	NA	TRBV7-2	TGTGCAACAACCGGGACACCACAAGAGACCCAGTACTTC	CATTGTPQETQYF
TRBJ2-1	NA	NA	TRBV30	TGTGCCTGGAGTCGCGGGGCCACTGAGCAGTTCTTC	CAWSRGATEQFF
TRBJ1-2	NA	NA	TRBV19	TGTGCCAGTAGTCCCACCGGTAACTATGGCTACACCTTC	CASSPTGNYGYTF
TRBJ1-1	NA	NA	TRBV27	TGTGCCAGCACCTCTGGACAGCGTAACATGAACACTGAAGCTTTCTTT	CASTSGQRNMNTEAFF
TRBJ1-1	TRBD1	NA	TRBV18	TGTGCCAGCTCACCTCAGACAGGGGTGGGCGGTCGTTTCACTGAAGCTTTCTTT	CASSPQTGVGGRFTEAFF
TRBJ1-2	NA	NA	TRBV3-1/TRBV3-2	TGTGCCAGCAGCCAAGAAATGGGCAGCCTTCACTATGGCTACACCTTC	CASSQEMGSLHYGYTF
TRBJ1-6	TRBD1	NA	TRBV6-1	TGTGCCAGCAGTGAAGGCGGGGGGACAGGGGGTTCACCCCTCCACTTT	CASSEGGGTGGSPLHF
TRBJ1-1	NA	NA	TRBV7-8	TGTGCCAGCAGCCCTTGGGGGGTGGGTGCTTTCTTT	CASSPWGVGAFF
TRBJ2-3	TRBD1	NA	TRBV19	TGTGCCAGTAGTCCGGGGACAGGCCGCGGATCGGCGGTCACAGATACGCAGTATTTT	CASSPGTGRGSAVTDTQYF
TRBJ2-7	NA	NA	TRBV5-1	TGCGCCAGCAGCTTGGACAGCTCCGAGCAGTACTTC	CASSLDSSEQYF
TRBJ2-3	TRBD1	NA	TRBV2	TGTGCCAGCAGTCCGGGACAGTCGCGAGCGGTATCTACAGATACGCAGTATTTT	CASSPGQSRAVSTDTQYF
TRBJ1-6	NA	NA	TRBV12-3/TRBV12-4	TGTGCCAGCAGCGTTATGTCTAATTCACCCCTCCACTTT	CASSVMSNSPLHF
TRBJ2-5	NA	NA	TRBV5-1	TGCGCCAGCAGCTTGGCGACATCGTACCAAGAGACCCAGTACTTC	CASSLATSYQETQYF
TRBJ1-1	TRBD1	NA	TRBV18	TGTGCCAGCTCACCAGGGGCAGGGGGCGCCTGGGAAGCTTTCTTT	CASSPGAGGAWEAFF